A selection of T cell receptor beta chains follows, all from one sample in a study of blood T cell repertoires in COVID-19. Data came from immunoSEQ multiplex PCR; TCRdb stores just in-frame clones and leaves some out. The repertoire includes 55,000 to 85,000 clones, 75% to 90% of them detected once, and roughly 12% sits in the top ten. The sequenced material came from peripheral blood. The origin of the receptors is a human donor in a cohort sampled during active COVID-19. CDR3s include the opening cysteine and the closing phenylalanine or tryptophan. A D gene is named only where the DNA matches it firmly. Part of the rows lack a size; the others show once, few, many or a class for expanded clones.

>15|TRBJ1-4|-|-|TRBV5-1
TGCGCCAGCAGCTTGGAGCAGGGATTGAATGAAAAACTGTTTTTT
CASSLEQGLNEKLFF
>15|TRBJ1-2|-|-|TRBV28
TGTGCCAGCAGTCCAACCAGGGCTGGGTTAGGGGGCTACACCTTC
CASSPTRAGLGGYTF
>16|TRBJ2-5|TRBD1|few|TRBV7-3
TGTGCCAGCAGCCCCGGACAGGGGGCTTGGGGAGAGACCCAGTACTTC
CASSPGQGAWGETQYF
>14|TRBJ1-1|-|-|TRBV6-5
TGTGCCAGCAGTTACGGCCCTGTGGAGGTCGAAGCTTTCTTT
CASSYGPVEVEAFF
>13|TRBJ1-1|-|-|TRBV29-1
TGCAGCGTGGGTAGACAGATGAACACTGAAGCTTTCTTT
CSVGRQMNTEAFF
>15|TRBJ2-2|-|-|TRBV6-4
TGTGCCAGCAGACGGGACTCCTGGAACACCGGGGAGCTGTTTTTT
CASRRDSWNTGELFF
>15|TRBJ1-1|-|once|TRBV2
TGTGCCAGCAGTGACACCCGGACAGTAAACACTGAAGCTTTCTTT
CASSDTRTVNTEAFF
>14|TRBJ2-7|TRBD1|-|TRBV5-1
TGCGCCAGCAGCGGGACAGTGAACTCCTACGAGCAGTACTTC
CASSGTVNSYEQYF
>16|TRBJ2-7|TRBD1|-|TRBV6-6
TGTGCCAGCAGTAATACAGGGGGGATTATTTCCTACGAGCAGTACTTC
CASSNTGGIISYEQYF
>17|TRBJ1-5|TRBD1|-|TRBV5-8
TGTGCCAGCAGCCCCGGGACAGGGAGGGGTCAGGTTCAGCCCCAGCATTTT
CASSPGTGRGQVQPQHF
>16|TRBJ1-1|TRBD1|-|TRBV7-9
TGTGCCAGCAGCACAACACTTCAGACAGGGGGACCTGAAGCTTTCTTT
CASSTTLQTGGPEAFF
>14|TRBJ1-2|-|-|TRBV7-8
TGTGCCAGCAGCTTAGTCGAGGGCGCCTATGGCTACACCTTC
CASSLVEGAYGYTF
>15|TRBJ2-7|-|-|TRBV7-2
TGTGCCAGCAGCTTAGGAATCAGGGAGGACTACGAGCAGTACTTC
CASSLGIREDYEQYF
>14|TRBJ1-1|TRBD1|-|TRBV5-1
TGCGCCAGCAGCTCACAGGGGGCGGGCACTGAAGCTTTCTTT
CASSSQGAGTEAFF
>15|TRBJ1-2|-|-|TRBV27
TGTGCCAGCAGTTTCTTAGGTGGCGGGGGCTATGGCTACACCTTC
CASSFLGGGGYGYTF
>16|TRBJ2-7|TRBD2|-|TRBV4-2
TGTGCCAGCAGCCAAGTCGGCCAAGCGGGGGAGTACGAGCAGTACTTC
CASSQVGQAGEYEQYF
>15|TRBJ2-5|TRBD2|-|TRBV7-9
TGTGCCAGCAGCCCCGGACTAGCGGGAAAGGAGACCCAGTACTTC
CASSPGLAGKETQYF
>13|TRBJ1-2|TRBD1|-|TRBV5-1
TGCGCCAGCAGCGTGACAGGGTCCTATGGCTACACCTTC
CASSVTGSYGYTF
>13|TRBJ2-7|TRBD1|-|TRBV7-8
TGTGCCAGCAGCTCTGGGACAGGGGTCGAGCAGTACTTC
CASSSGTGVEQYF
>13|TRBJ2-6|-|-|TRBV29-1
TGCAGCGTTGACTTTTATGGGGCCAACGTCCTGACTTTC
CSVDFYGANVLTF
>16|TRBJ1-1|TRBD1|once|TRBV10-3
TGTGCCATCAGTGGACCGGGACAGGGGCTGAACACTGAAGCTTTCTTT
CAISGPGQGLNTEAFF
>15|TRBJ2-5|TRBD2|-|TRBV7-7
TGTGCCAGCAGCTTAGGGACTAGGGGAGGAGAGACCCAGTACTTC
CASSLGTRGGETQYF
>13|TRBJ1-1|TRBD1|-|TRBV6-6
TGTGCCAGCAGTTTTACAGGGGGCACTGAAGCTTTCTTT
CASSFTGGTEAFF
>15|TRBJ2-3|TRBD2|-|TRBV6-4
TGTGCCAGCAGCGCCGCGGGACTAGCGGTGGATACGCAGTATTTT
CASSAAGLAVDTQYF
>15|TRBJ1-1|-|-|TRBV7-2
TGTGCCAGCAGCTTAATGGGGCAGCTGAACACTGAAGCTTTCTTT
CASSLMGQLNTEAFF
>15|TRBJ2-3|TRBD1|-|TRBV4-1
TGCGCCAGCAGCCGATCGGGACAGGGAACAGATACGCAGTATTTT
CASSRSGQGTDTQYF
>16|TRBJ1-3|-|-|TRBV24-1
TGTGCCACCAGTGGAGTTGGGAGGGACTCTGGAAACACCATATATTTT
CATSGVGRDSGNTIYF
>14|TRBJ2-3|TRBD2|-|TRBV30
TGTGCCTGGACCCATAGCGGGGGGGTGCATACGCAGTATTTT
CAWTHSGGVHTQYF
>18|TRBJ2-1|TRBD2|-|TRBV7-2
TGTGCCAGCAGCTTAAAACGGCCACTAGCGGGGAATTTAAATGAGCAGTTCTTC
CASSLKRPLAGNLNEQFF
>13|TRBJ1-1|TRBD1|few|TRBV5-4
TGTGCCAGCAGCCGGGGACAGGGGAATGAAGCTTTCTTT
CASSRGQGNEAFF
>15|TRBJ1-4|-|-|TRBV5-5
TGTGCCAGCAGCTTCACATTGCAGTGGAATGAAAAACTGTTTTTT
CASSFTLQWNEKLFF
>14|TRBJ2-7|TRBD1|-|TRBV7-2
TGTGCCAGCAGCCCGGACAGGTTCTCCTACGAGCAGTACTTC
CASSPDRFSYEQYF
>11|TRBJ1-3|-|few|TRBV20-1
TGCAGTGCCAGAACAGGAAACACCATATATTTT
CSARTGNTIYF
>14|TRBJ2-5|TRBD1|-|TRBV28
TGTGCCAGCAGGGAACAGGGGAATGAGGAGACCCAGTACTTC
CASREQGNEETQYF
>13|TRBJ2-7|-|-|TRBV5-1
TGCGCCAGCAGCTCCCCCCCCTCTATTGAGCAGTACTTC
CASSSPPSIEQYF
>14|TRBJ2-1|-|once|TRBV7-9
TGTGCCAGCAGCTTAAACAGGCTCGACAATGAGCAGTTCTTC
CASSLNRLDNEQFF
>14|TRBJ1-5|-|-|TRBV19
TGTGCCAGTAGTATAGAATCGGGTAATCAGCCCCAGCATTTT
CASSIESGNQPQHF
>18|TRBJ2-3|-|-|TRBV4-1
TGCGCCAGCAGCCAAGCCCGCCTCGGAGGGGGGGCTCCAGATACGCAGTATTTT
CASSQARLGGGAPDTQYF
>15|TRBJ2-7|TRBD1|-|TRBV6-5
TGTGCCAGCCGCCTCCCGGGACAGGGTCCCTACGAGCAGTACTTC
CASRLPGQGPYEQYF
>15|TRBJ1-3|-|-|TRBV30
TGTGCCTGGAGGATGCATAGCGTCTCTGGAAACACCATATATTTT
CAWRMHSVSGNTIYF
>16|TRBJ2-3|TRBD1|few|TRBV5-1
TGCGCCAGCAGCTTGTTTGGGACAGGGGGTTCAGATACGCAGTATTTT
CASSLFGTGGSDTQYF
>16|TRBJ2-1|TRBD2|-|TRBV3-1/TRBV3-2
TGTGCCAGCAGCGGCCCTCCGGGGGGGCGGGACAATGAGCAGTTCTTC
CASSGPPGGRDNEQFF